This is a list of T cell receptor beta chains from one sample in a study of monozygotic twins with inflammatory bowel disease. After re-calling the 5' RACE reads, TCRdb lists one entry per CDR3 protein, DNA absent. Here the sample table reports some 200,000 distinct CDR3 sequences. The sequenced sample was blood. The origin of the receptors is a human donor with ulcerative colitis or Crohn's disease, or a healthy co-twin of an affected twin (not recorded which). CDR3s include the opening cysteine and the closing phenylalanine or tryptophan.

cdr3_length	v_call	j_call	cdr3_aa
11	TRBV7-9	TRBJ2-7	CASTLGYEQYF
16	TRBV7-3	TRBJ1-1	CASSLIPTILNTEAFF
17	TRBV6-5	TRBJ2-2	CASSYSTGGAYTGELFF
16	TRBV7-9	TRBJ2-6	CTSSPPGLSGANVLTF
12	TRBV29-1	TRBJ2-3	CSVEAGSLTQYF
15	TRBV20-1	TRBJ2-1	CSADSGTGGYNEQFF
12	TRBV20-1	TRBJ2-1	CSAREGYNEQFF
14	TRBV12-3/TRBV12-4	TRBJ1-1	CASSLGHASTEAFF
15	TRBV6-2/TRBV6-3	TRBJ1-5	CASPGRGGGDQPQHF
16	TRBV18	TRBJ2-2	CASSLGLAGNTGELFF
12	TRBV7-8	TRBJ2-5	CASSRLRETQYF
15	TRBV4-1	TRBJ2-3	CASSQEGMRVDTQYF
14	TRBV12-3/TRBV12-4	TRBJ1-3	CASSLGGLGNTIYF
14	TRBV4-1	TRBJ1-2	CASSQAAQAAGYTF
12	TRBV20-1	TRBJ1-2	CSAIRPGRGYTF
15	TRBV6-1	TRBJ1-2	CASKAATGIIMVGTF
16	TRBV4-2	TRBJ2-5	CASSAGLAGGSETQYF
17	TRBV12-3/TRBV12-4	TRBJ1-6	CASSELDPLWRNSPLHF
15	TRBV6-1	TRBJ2-3	CASTKGGRLTDTQYF
15	TRBV5-1	TRBJ2-1	CASSLASSGMGEQFF
14	TRBV19	TRBJ1-4	CASSGGQGYEKLFF
14	TRBV27	TRBJ2-1	CASSLWAPGTRQFF
13	TRBV6-2/TRBV6-3	TRBJ2-6	CASSYVPPSVLTF
15	TRBV5-1	TRBJ2-3	CASSLDAGGPNTQYF
13	TRBV7-9	TRBJ2-1	CASSLGRGEEQFF
17	TRBV5-1	TRBJ1-1	CASSLLISYGLNTEAFF
14	TRBV12-3/TRBV12-4	TRBJ1-6	CASRLTEYNSPLHF
12	TRBV3-1	TRBJ2-2	CASSTDPGELFF
16	TRBV28	TRBJ2-1	CASSPSGRSSYNEQFF
14	TRBV24-1	TRBJ2-5	CATSDPGDQETQYF
13	TRBV5-1	TRBJ1-1	CASSLTGDRKAFF
13	TRBV6-5	TRBJ2-7	CASRGTGSYEQYF
14	TRBV14	TRBJ2-2	CASKPVAFTGELFF
15	TRBV7-2	TRBJ2-7	CASSLEGLAADEQYF
15	TRBV3-1	TRBJ2-2	CASSQDRRRGGELFF
16	TRBV27	TRBJ2-7	CASSSPDGISLREQYF
15	TRBV12-3/TRBV12-4	TRBJ2-7	CASSFFGGSSYEQYF
14	TRBV2	TRBJ2-1	CASREDRAYNEQFF
15	TRBV3-1	TRBJ1-3	CASSQSIGSGNTIYF
15	TRBV7-2	TRBJ2-1	CASSPERGANNEQFF
14	TRBV7-9	TRBJ2-3	CASRRLQLTDTQYF
13	TRBV7-3	TRBJ2-1	CASSLMDYNEQFF
14	TRBV5-1	TRBJ2-7	CASSLESEYYEQYF
16	TRBV7-2	TRBJ2-3	CASSRGTSGGPPPQYF
19	TRBV5-1	TRBJ2-2	CASSLEVTGFDALTGELFF
12	TRBV6-5	TRBJ2-5	CASSYSIGAQYF
14	TRBV24-1	TRBJ2-3	CATSLSGSTDTQYF
13	TRBV5-5	TRBJ2-7	CTSSRDVTYEQYF
15	TRBV7-2	TRBJ2-7	CASSLVGGISHEQYF
17	TRBV19	TRBJ2-1	CASRGNAGLLSYNEQFF
16	TRBV7-2	TRBJ2-1	CASSMTPGLDYNEQFF
15	TRBV7-2	TRBJ1-2	CASSPQQGLGYGYTF
16	TRBV6-5	TRBJ1-1	CASSSPLAGMNTEAFF
18	TRBV12-3/TRBV12-4	TRBJ2-3	CASSYPQGLAGGSDTQYF
14	TRBV20-1	TRBJ2-2	CSARDIGNTGELFF
18	TRBV4-1	TRBJ1-4	CASSGGTGVYPSAEKLYF
11	TRBV20-1	TRBJ1-2	CSAPTGYGYTF
14	TRBV5-6	TRBJ1-6	CASTLQGYNSPLHF